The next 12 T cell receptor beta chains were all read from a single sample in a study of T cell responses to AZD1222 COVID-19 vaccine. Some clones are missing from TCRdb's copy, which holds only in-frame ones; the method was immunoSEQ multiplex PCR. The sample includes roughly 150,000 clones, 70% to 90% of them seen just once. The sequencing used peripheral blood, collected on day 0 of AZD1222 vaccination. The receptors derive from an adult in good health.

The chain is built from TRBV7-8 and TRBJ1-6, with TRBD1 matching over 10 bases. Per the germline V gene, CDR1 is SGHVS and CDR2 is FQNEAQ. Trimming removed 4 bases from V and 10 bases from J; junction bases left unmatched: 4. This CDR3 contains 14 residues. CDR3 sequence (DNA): TGTGCCAGCAGCTGGAGGGACAGGGGCTCACCCCTCCACTTT. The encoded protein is CASSWRDRGSPLHF.

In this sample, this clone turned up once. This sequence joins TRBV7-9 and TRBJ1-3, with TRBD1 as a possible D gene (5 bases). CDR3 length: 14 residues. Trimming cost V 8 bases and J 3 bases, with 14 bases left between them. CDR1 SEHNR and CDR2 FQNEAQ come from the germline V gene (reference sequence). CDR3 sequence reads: CASSLGGGGNTIYF. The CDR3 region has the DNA TGTGCCAGCTCCCTGGGGGGAGGTGGAAACACCATATATTTT.

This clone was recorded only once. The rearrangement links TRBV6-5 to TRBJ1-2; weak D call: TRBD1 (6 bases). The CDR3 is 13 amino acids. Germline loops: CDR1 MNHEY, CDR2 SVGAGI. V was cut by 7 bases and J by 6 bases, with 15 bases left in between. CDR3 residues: CASTSRRGDGYTF. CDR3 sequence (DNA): TGTGCCAGCACCTCGAGGAGGGGGGATGGCTACACCTTC.

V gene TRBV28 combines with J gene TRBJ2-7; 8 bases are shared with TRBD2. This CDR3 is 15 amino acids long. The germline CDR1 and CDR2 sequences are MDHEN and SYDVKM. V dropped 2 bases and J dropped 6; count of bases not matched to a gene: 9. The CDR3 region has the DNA TGTGCCAGCAGTTTAAGCAGCGGGAGAGGGCTCGAGCAGTACTTC. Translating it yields CASSLSSGRGLEQYF.

The CDR3 reads CASSPFGRSYEQYF. The CDR3 DNA reads TGTGCCAGCTCACCTTTTGGACGGTCCTACGAGCAGTACTTC. The J gene is TRBJ2-7, the V gene TRBV6-5; D not resolved. Germline V CDR1 and CDR2: MNHEY, SVGAGI. Trimming removed 8 bases from V and 1 base from J, with 15 bases in between. This CDR3 has 14 amino acids.

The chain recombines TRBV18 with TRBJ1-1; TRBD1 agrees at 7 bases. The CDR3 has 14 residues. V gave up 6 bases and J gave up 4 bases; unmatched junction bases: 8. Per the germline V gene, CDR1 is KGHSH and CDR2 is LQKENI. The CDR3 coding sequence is TGTGCCAGCTCCCGGGGGGCAGGGGGCACTGAAGCTTTCTTT. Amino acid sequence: CASSRGAGGTEAFF.

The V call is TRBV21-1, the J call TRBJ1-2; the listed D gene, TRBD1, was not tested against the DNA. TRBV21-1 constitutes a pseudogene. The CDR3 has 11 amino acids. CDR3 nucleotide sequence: TGTGCCAGCTCCCGCCTGGGCGGCTACACCTTC. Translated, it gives CASSRLGGYTF.

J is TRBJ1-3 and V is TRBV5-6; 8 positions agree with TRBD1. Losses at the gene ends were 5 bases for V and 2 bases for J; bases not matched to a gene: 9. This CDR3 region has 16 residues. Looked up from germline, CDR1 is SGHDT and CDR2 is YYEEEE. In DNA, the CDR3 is TGTGCCAGCAGTCCCCAGCAGGGGGCGACTGGAAACACCATATATTTT. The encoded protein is CASSPQQGATGNTIYF.

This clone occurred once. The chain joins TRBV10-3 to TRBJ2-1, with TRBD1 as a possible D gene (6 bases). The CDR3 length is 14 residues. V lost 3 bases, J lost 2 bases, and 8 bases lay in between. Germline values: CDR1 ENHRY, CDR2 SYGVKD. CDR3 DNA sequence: TGTGCCATCAGTGAAGGGGACACCTACAATGAGCAGTTCTTC. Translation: CAISEGDTYNEQFF.

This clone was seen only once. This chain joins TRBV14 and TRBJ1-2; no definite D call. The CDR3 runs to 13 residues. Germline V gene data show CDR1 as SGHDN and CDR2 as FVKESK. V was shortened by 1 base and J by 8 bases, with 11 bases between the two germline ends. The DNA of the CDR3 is TGTGCCAGCAGCCAAGCCCCGCGAGGAGGCTACACCTTC. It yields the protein CASSQAPRGGYTF.

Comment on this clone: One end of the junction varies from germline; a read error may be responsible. The CDR3 protein is CASNLDLKNTQYF. The CDR3 coding sequence is TGTGCGAGCAACCTGGACCTCAAAAATACGCAGTATTTT. The chain carries TRBV12-3 or TRBV12-4 and TRBJ2-3, with D unresolved. The CDR3 is 13 residues long.

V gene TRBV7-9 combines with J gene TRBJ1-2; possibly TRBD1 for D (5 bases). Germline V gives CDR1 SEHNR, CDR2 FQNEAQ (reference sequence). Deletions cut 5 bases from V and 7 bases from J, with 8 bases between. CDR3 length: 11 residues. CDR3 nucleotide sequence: TGTGCCAGCAGCGCAGGGAGTGGCTACACCTTC. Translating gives CASSAGSGYTF.